Presented here are 16 T cell receptor beta chains from one specimen sequenced in a study of neoadjuvant nivolumab and ipilimumab in lung cancer. Produced via immunoSEQ multiplex PCR; TCRdb's table is partial and in-frame only. The sample has about 18,000 clones; under 80% are singletons. Source: tumor tissue, taken after neoadjuvant nivolumab, alone or with ipilimumab, at or shortly before surgery. These receptors originate from an adult with non-small cell lung cancer.

This sequence joins TRBV15 and TRBJ2-7; no reliable D call. Trimming shortened V by 0 bases and J by 0 bases, and 18 bases separated the two germline ends. In germline, CDR1 is LNHNV, CDR2 YYDKDF (reference sequence). The CDR3 consists of 18 residues. The CDR3 bases are TGTGCCACCAGCAGAGATCACTTAACCGGGTCGGTCTCCTACGAGCAGTACTTC. Amino acid sequence: CATSRDHLTGSVSYEQYF.

The rearrangement joins TRBV9 to TRBJ1-5; a weak D match, TRBD1 (5 bases). The CDR3 consists of 16 residues. Germline CDR1 reads SGDLS; CDR2 reads YYNGEE. V was trimmed by 4 bases and J by 5 bases, leaving 19 bases between them. CDR3 coding DNA: TGTGCCAGCAGCCACGGCGGGGACTTGGGAGATCAGCCCCAGCATTTT. The encoded protein is CASSHGGDLGDQPQHF.

This clone was counted only a few times. The gene calls are TRBV18 and TRBJ2-5, with unresolved D. The CDR3 is 11 residues long. Germline V gene lookup returns CDR1 KGHSH and CDR2 LQKENI. V was pared by 2 bases and J by 5 bases, with 3 bases between. The CDR3 DNA is TGTGCCAGCTCACCAAGCGAGACCCAGTACTTC. This codes for CASSPSETQYF.

By sample fraction, this clone is medium-sized. Written as DNA, the CDR3 is TGTGCCAGCAGCTTTGAGGGAGGGGGCTACACCTTC. Amino acid sequence: CASSFEGGGYTF. The chain is built from TRBV5-4 and TRBJ1-2; D ambiguous. Trimming pared 2 bases from V and 8 bases from J, leaving 10 bases between. Germline values: CDR1 SGHNT, CDR2 YYREEE (reference sequence). CDR3 length equals 12 residues.

V and J are TRBV10-3 and TRBJ1-2; D ambiguous. The CDR3 length is 14 residues. The V gene's germline CDR1 is ENHRY and CDR2 SYGVKD. V was shortened by 2 bases and J by 6 bases, with 13 bases between the two germline ends. The CDR3 nucleotides read TGTGCCATCAGTGAGGATCAAGGGTCGGATGGCTACACCTTC. This encodes CAISEDQGSDGYTF.

This clone was counted a few times. The V and J genes are TRBV28 and TRBJ2-4; D ambiguous. V lost 8 bases to trimming and J lost 6 bases, with 5 bases between them. CDR1 is MDHEN, CDR2 SYDVKM, per germline. CDR3 length: 10 amino acids. The CDR3 loop is CASARNIQYF. The CDR3 DNA is TGTGCCAGCGCACGAAACATTCAGTACTTC.

This sequence joins TRBV27 and TRBJ2-3, with D unresolved. This CDR3 is 13 amino acids long. Per germline, CDR1 MNHEY and CDR2 SMNVEV (reference sequence). The ends were cut back, 6 bases at V and 0 bases at J, with 7 bases in the middle. The DNA for the CDR3 is TGTGCCAGCAGACCCGGAAGCACAGATACGCAGTATTTT. Translated: CASRPGSTDTQYF.

The chain carries TRBV6-5 and TRBJ1-2; D uncertain. This CDR3 region has 14 residues. V lost 5 bases and J 4 bases, leaving 14 bases between the germline ends. Germline V gene lookup returns CDR1 MNHEY and CDR2 SVGAGI. The CDR3 spells CASSEGNSFYGYTF. DNA for the CDR3: TGTGCCAGCAGTGAAGGAAACAGCTTCTATGGCTACACCTTC.

J is TRBJ2-1 and V is TRBV6-4; the match to TRBD2 covers 8 bases. CDR1 and CDR2 from the germline V gene are MRHNA and SNTAGT. This CDR3 contains 15 residues. Trimming took 3 bases from V and 7 from J; bases not matched to a gene: 8. For the CDR3, the DNA is TGTGCCAGCAGTGAGTCAAGCGGGAGTGGTAATGAGCAGTTCTTC. It yields the protein CASSESSGSGNEQFF.

The chain recombines TRBV2 with TRBJ1-2; TRBD1 matches 7 bases. J was trimmed by 14 bases and V by 5 bases; bases with no gene match: 8. Germline lookup yields CDR1 SNHLY and CDR2 FYNNEI. The CDR3 has 11 amino acids. This chain's CDR3 is CASSRTGGRTF. As DNA, the CDR3 is TGTGCCAGCAGTAGGACAGGCGGAAGGACCTTC. The full variable domain, completed using reference TRBV2 and TRBJ1-2, is EPEVTQTPSHQVTQMGQEVILRCVPISNHLYFYWYRQILGQKVEFLVSFYNNEISEKSEIFDDQFSVERPDGSNFTLKIRSTKLEDSAMYFCASSRTGGRTFGSGTRLTVV.

In DNA form, the CDR3 reads TGTGCCAGCAGCTTAAATCAGGGCACCACCGGAAACACCATATATTTT. Residues: CASSLNQGTTGNTIYF. The chain combines TRBV7-2 with TRBJ1-3, with D tentatively TRBD1 (5 bases). CDR3 length equals 16 residues. CDR1 is SGHTA and CDR2 is FQGNSA in the germline V gene. V lost 2 bases, J lost 4 bases, and 15 bases lay in between.

In its sample, this clone was seen once. The chain combines TRBV29-1 with TRBJ1-4; D not resolved. The CDR3 contains 13 residues. Germline V CDR1 and CDR2: SQVTM, ANQGSEA. Trimming shortened V by 3 bases and J by 4 bases, and 9 bases separated the two germline ends. The CDR3 DNA reads TGCAGCGTTGATTCAGGAAATAATGAAAAACTGTTTTTT. Protein sequence: CSVDSGNNEKLFF.

The chain has TRBV19 and TRBJ2-3; D gene uncertain. Trimming removed 5 bases at V and 0 bases at J, with 15 bases between. The CDR3 totals 16 residues. Germline-derived CDR1 and CDR2 are LNHDA and SQIVND (reference sequence). In DNA form, the CDR3 reads TGTGCCAGTAGTCTTCTAGGAGCCGAGAGCACAGATACGCAGTATTTT. Its protein product is CASSLLGAESTDTQYF.

The genes are TRBV7-2 and TRBJ1-5; D is possibly TRBD1 (5 bases). Trimming left V 1 base short and J 0 bases short, with 7 bases between. CDR3 length: 15 amino acids. CDR1 is SGHTA and CDR2 is FQGNSA in the germline V gene. The DNA of the CDR3 is TGTGCCAGCAGCTTAGGTGGGGGTAGCAATCAGCCCCAGCATTTT. Protein sequence: CASSLGGGSNQPQHF.

This rearrangement joins TRBV9 to TRBJ2-3, with no clear D. Trimming stripped 0 bases from V and 1 base from J, with 9 bases between. This CDR3 is 15 amino acids long. The V gene's germline CDR1 is SGDLS and CDR2 YYNGEE. CDR3 loop: CASSVEGLGTDTQYF. The CDR3 DNA reads as TGTGCCAGCAGCGTAGAAGGCTTAGGCACAGATACGCAGTATTTT.

The CDR3 sequence is CASSPSASSYNEQFF. The CDR3 DNA reads as TGTGCCAGCAGCCCCAGCGCTAGCTCCTACAATGAGCAGTTCTTC. The gene calls are TRBV7-3 and TRBJ2-1; D ambiguous. Germline CDR1 is SGHTA and CDR2 is FQGTGA. Trimming removed 5 bases from V and 0 bases from J, with 11 bases in between. The CDR3 runs to 15 residues.